These T cell receptor beta chains were read from a single sample in a study of shared clonotypes between healthy human individuals. The protocol was immunoSEQ multiplex PCR, while the TCRdb copy is restricted to in-frame clones and leaves out a portion. The table lists around 330,000 clones, approximately 74% of them singletons. Sequenced material: memory CD4+ T cells sorted from blood. The origin of the receptors is a man in his thirties or forties in good health. The CDR3 runs from the conserved cysteine through the conserved F or W. The D gene is left open where the match is weak. Some rows mark clone size as missing; the rest say once, few, many or name a class of expanded clone.

j_call clone_size v_call d_call cdr3_nt cdr3_aa
TRBJ1-2 . TRBV28 TRBD1 TGTGCCAGCAGAAATCCGGGACAGGAGTATGGCTACACCTTC CASRNPGQEYGYTF
TRBJ2-7 . TRBV7-9 . TGTGCCAGCAGTCTACGGGGCAGCTACGAGGGCCACGAGCAGTACTTC CASSLRGSYEGHEQYF
TRBJ2-7 . TRBV28 TRBD1 TGTGCCAGCAGACTCTCGGGACAGAGATTCTACGAGCAGTACTTC CASRLSGQRFYEQYF
TRBJ1-5 . TRBV11-1 . TGTGCCAGCAGCCCCAGCAATCAGCCCCAGCATTTT CASSPSNQPQHF
TRBJ1-1 few TRBV5-1 TRBD1 TGCGCCAGCAGCTGGACAGGGGCCAACACTGAAGCTTTCTTT CASSWTGANTEAFF
TRBJ2-2 once TRBV14 . TGTGCCAGCAGTACCCTCAGTAACACCGGGGAGCTGTTTTTT CASSTLSNTGELFF
TRBJ1-2 once TRBV5-1 TRBD1 TGCGCCAGCAGCTCCCAGGGGGCGGACTATGGCTACACCTTC CASSSQGADYGYTF
TRBJ2-7 many TRBV14 . TGTGCCAGCAGCCACACAGGGGAGCAGTACTTC CASSHTGEQYF
TRBJ2-1 . TRBV14 TRBD2 TGTGCCAGCAGCCAAACTCGGTCCCTTAGCGGGAAATACAATGAGCAGTTCTTC CASSQTRSLSGKYNEQFF
TRBJ2-6 . TRBV6-4 TRBD1 TGTGCCAGCAGCGCGGGACAGGGCTCTGGGGCCAACGTCCTGACTTTC CASSAGQGSGANVLTF
TRBJ1-4 . TRBV5-5 . TGTGCCAGCAGCTTGGGCAGTAATGAAAAACTGTTTTTT CASSLGSNEKLFF
TRBJ1-1 . TRBV28 . TGTGCCAGCAGTCACATCCCGGGGTTAGGCACTGAAGCTTTCTTT CASSHIPGLGTEAFF
TRBJ1-4 . TRBV29-1 . TGCAGCGTGAGGGAGACGGTAAATGAAAAACTGTTTTTT CSVRETVNEKLFF
TRBJ2-2 . TRBV27 . TGTGCCAGCAGTCCCACCCAGAACACCGGGGAGCTGTTTTTT CASSPTQNTGELFF
TRBJ1-5 . TRBV9 . TGTGCCAGCAGCCAAGGGGGAGATTTAGGTCAGCCCCAGCATTTT CASSQGGDLGQPQHF
TRBJ2-1 . TRBV5-1 . TGCGCCAGCAGCTTGGTTCCCGACTACAATGAGCAGTTCTTC CASSLVPDYNEQFF
TRBJ2-5 . TRBV5-1 . TGCGCCAGCACCCTTCGGGGGGCCTCCCAAGAGACCCAGTACTTC CASTLRGASQETQYF
TRBJ1-2 . TRBV29-1 . TGCAGCGTGGACAGCTATGGCTACACCTTC CSVDSYGYTF
TRBJ2-7 . TRBV11-2 TRBD1 TGTGCCAGCAGCTTGGGGACAGGAGAATACGAGCAGTACTTC CASSLGTGEYEQYF
TRBJ1-1 . TRBV10-1 . TGCGCCAGCAGTGAGTCTCCAGGTCGGCCCCGGACTGAAGCTTTCTTT CASSESPGRPRTEAFF
TRBJ2-5 . TRBV6-6 . TGTGCCAGCAGTCCCACTTCGAATCAAGAGACCCAGTACTTC CASSPTSNQETQYF
TRBJ1-2 many TRBV7-9 . TGTGCCAGCAAAAACCGGGACTATGGCTACACCTTC CASKNRDYGYTF
TRBJ2-1 few TRBV28 . TGTGCCAGCAGTTTATCAAGCCCAAATGAGCAGTTCTTC CASSLSSPNEQFF
TRBJ2-5 . TRBV25-1 . TGTGCCAGCAGTGAGGAAGGACGGGGGCGGGAGACCCAGTACTTC CASSEEGRGRETQYF
TRBJ1-1 . TRBV11-1 . TGTGCCAGCAGCTTAGACAGGGCAGAGACTGAAGCTTTCTTT CASSLDRAETEAFF
TRBJ2-5 . TRBV5-4 . TGTGCCAGCAGCTTTGGCTATAACGGAAGGGGGACCCAGTACTTC CASSFGYNGRGTQYF
TRBJ2-2 few TRBV7-2 . TGTGCCAGCAGCCCGGACTCTGTCGGCGGGGAGCTGTTTTTT CASSPDSVGGELFF
TRBJ1-5 . TRBV19 . TGTGCCAGTAGCTGGCTTCCCGCAGGGAAAAATCAGCCCCAGCATTTT CASSWLPAGKNQPQHF
TRBJ1-5 . TRBV2 . TGTGCCAGCAGTGAGGGAGGGATTCAGCCCCAGCATTTT CASSEGGIQPQHF
TRBJ2-7 . TRBV4-3 TRBD2 TGCGCCAGCAGCCACGGACTAGCGGGAGCCGAGCAGTACTTC CASSHGLAGAEQYF
TRBJ1-2 many TRBV28 TRBD1 TGTGCCAGCAGTGGGACAGGGGGCTCCGATGGCTACACCTTC CASSGTGGSDGYTF
TRBJ2-1 . TRBV5-1 . TGCGCCAGCAGCTTAAGGACGGGCGACAATGAGCAGTTCTTC CASSLRTGDNEQFF
TRBJ2-7 . TRBV4-3 TRBD2 TGCGCCAGCAGCCACGGACTAGCGGGAGGTGCCTACGAGCAGTACTTC CASSHGLAGGAYEQYF
TRBJ2-3 . TRBV28 . TGTGCCAGCAGCTCTCAAACAGATACGCAGTATTTT CASSSQTDTQYF
TRBJ2-7 . TRBV28 . TGTGCCAGCAGTTTAATTTGGTCTGGCTACGAGCAGTACTTC CASSLIWSGYEQYF
TRBJ2-5 . TRBV7-9 . TGTGCCAGCAGCACTATAAACCAAGAGACCCAGTACTTC CASSTINQETQYF
TRBJ1-1 . TRBV25-1 . TGTGCCAGCAGTGAATCTCAATGGGGCAATGAAGCTTTCTTT CASSESQWGNEAFF
TRBJ1-3 . TRBV5-4 . TGTGCCAGCAGCTCAAGACGCGAAGGCAGGGACGGAAACACCATATATTTT CASSSRREGRDGNTIYF
TRBJ1-1 . TRBV14 . TGTGCCAGCAGCCAGGGGGGGCTACTGGGCCGCAACACTGAAGCTTTCTTT CASSQGGLLGRNTEAFF
TRBJ2-5 . TRBV28 TRBD2 TGTGCCAGCAGTTTAGAAGGGACTAGCGGGAGCAAGGAGACCCAGTACTTC CASSLEGTSGSKETQYF